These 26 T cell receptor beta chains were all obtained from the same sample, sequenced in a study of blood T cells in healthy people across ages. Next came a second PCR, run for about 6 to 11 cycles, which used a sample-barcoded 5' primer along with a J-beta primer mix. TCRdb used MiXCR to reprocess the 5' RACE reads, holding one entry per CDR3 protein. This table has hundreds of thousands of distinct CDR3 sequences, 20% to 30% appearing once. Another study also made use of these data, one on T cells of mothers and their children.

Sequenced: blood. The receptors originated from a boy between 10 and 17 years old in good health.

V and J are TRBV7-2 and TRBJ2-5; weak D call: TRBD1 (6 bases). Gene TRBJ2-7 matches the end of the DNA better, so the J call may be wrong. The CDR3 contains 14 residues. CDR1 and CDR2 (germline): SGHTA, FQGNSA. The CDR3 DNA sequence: TGTGCCAGCAGCTCAGGACAGTTGGACTACGAGCAGTACTTC. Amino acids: CASSSGQLDYEQYF.

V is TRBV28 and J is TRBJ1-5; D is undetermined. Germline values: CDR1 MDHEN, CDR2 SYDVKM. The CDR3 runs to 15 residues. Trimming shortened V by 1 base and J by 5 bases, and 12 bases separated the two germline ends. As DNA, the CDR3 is TGTGCCAGCAGTTTATTTGATTCCAGCCATCAGCCCCAGCATTTT. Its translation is CASSLFDSSHQPQHF.

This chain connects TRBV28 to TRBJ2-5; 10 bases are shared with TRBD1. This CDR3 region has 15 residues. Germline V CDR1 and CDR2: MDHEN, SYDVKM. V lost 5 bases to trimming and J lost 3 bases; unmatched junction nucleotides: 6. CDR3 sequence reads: CASSPAGTGEETQYF. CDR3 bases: TGTGCCAGCAGTCCAGCCGGGACAGGGGAAGAGACCCAGTACTTC.

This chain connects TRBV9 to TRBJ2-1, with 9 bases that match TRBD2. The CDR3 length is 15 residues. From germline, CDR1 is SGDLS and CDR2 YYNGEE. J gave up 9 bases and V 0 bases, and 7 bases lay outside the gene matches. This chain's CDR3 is CASSVGGGGASEQFF. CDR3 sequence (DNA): TGTGCCAGCAGCGTAGGCGGCGGGGGGGCCAGTGAGCAGTTCTTC.

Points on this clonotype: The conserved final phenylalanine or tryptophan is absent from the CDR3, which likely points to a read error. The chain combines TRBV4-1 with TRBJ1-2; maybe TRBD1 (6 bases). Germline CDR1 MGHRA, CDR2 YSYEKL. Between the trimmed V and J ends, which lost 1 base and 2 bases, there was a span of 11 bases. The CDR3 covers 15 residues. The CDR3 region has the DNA TGCGCCAGCAGCCAAGTGGGGGCGTCGAACTATGGCTACACCCTC. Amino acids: CASSQVGASNYGYTL.

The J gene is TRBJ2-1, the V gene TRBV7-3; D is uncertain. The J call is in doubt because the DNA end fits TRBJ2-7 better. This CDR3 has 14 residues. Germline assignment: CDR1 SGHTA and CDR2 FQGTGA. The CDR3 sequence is CASSLHKDSYEQYF. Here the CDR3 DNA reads TGTGCCAGCAGCTTACATAAAGACTCCTACGAGCAGTACTTC.

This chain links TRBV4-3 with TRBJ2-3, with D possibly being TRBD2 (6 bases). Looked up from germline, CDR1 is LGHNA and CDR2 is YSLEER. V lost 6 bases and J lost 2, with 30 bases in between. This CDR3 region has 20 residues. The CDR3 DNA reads TGCGCCAGCAGTGGCGGGTTGATAGCGGTGAGAAAAAAGGACACAGATACGCAGTATTTT. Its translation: CASSGGLIAVRKKDTDTQYF.

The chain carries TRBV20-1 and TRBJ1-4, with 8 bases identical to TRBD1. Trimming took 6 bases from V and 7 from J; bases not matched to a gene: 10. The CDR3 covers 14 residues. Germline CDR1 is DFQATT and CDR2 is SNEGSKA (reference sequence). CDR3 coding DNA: TGCAGTGCAACCACGAGGCAGGGGGCTGAAAAACTGTTTTTT. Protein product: CSATTRQGAEKLFF.

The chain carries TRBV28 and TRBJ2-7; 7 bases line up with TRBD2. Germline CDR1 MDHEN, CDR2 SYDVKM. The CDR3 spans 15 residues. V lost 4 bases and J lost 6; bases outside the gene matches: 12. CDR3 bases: TGTGCCAGCAGTTACTCCAGCGGGGCGGGTGGCGAGCAGTACTTC. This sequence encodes CASSYSSGAGGEQYF.

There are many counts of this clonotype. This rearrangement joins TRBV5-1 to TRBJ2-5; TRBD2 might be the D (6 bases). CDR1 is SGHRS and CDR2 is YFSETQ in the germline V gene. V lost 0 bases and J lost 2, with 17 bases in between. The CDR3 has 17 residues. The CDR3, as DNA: TGCGCCAGCAGCTTGGATGGGGGGACTGGGAGACAAGAGACCCAGTACTTC. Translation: CASSLDGGTGRQETQYF.

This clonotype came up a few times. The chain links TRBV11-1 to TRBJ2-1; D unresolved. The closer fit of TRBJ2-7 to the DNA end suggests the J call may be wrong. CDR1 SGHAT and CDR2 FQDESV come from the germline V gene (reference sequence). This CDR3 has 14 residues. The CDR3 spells CASSLSPRSYEQYF. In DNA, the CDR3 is TGTGCCAGCAGCTTATCTCCCCGCTCCTACGAGCAGTACTTC.

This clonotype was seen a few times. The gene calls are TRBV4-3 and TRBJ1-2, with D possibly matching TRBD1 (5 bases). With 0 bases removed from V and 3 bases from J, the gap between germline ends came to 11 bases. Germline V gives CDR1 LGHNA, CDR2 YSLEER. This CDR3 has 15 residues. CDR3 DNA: TGCGCCAGCAGCCAAGACAGGGCTCAGTACTATGGCTACACCTTC. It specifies CASSQDRAQYYGYTF.

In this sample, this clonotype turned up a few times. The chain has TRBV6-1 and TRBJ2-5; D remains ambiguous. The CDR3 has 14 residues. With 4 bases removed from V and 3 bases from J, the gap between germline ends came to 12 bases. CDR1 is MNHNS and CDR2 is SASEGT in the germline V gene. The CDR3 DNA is TGTGCCAGCAGTGCGGTTAGTTTAAAAGAGACCCAGTACTTC. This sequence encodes CASSAVSLKETQYF.

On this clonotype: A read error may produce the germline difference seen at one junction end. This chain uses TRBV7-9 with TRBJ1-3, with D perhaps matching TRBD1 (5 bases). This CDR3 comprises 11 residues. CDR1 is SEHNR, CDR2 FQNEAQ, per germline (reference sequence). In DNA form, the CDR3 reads TGTGCCAGCAACGCCGGGGGGACTGTGGATTTT. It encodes CASNAGGTVDF.

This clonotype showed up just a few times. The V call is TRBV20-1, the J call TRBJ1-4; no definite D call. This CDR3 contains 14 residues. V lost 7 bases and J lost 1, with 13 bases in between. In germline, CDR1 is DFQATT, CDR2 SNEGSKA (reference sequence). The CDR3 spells CSVLPSGTNEKLFF. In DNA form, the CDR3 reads TGCAGTGTCCTGCCGTCGGGAACTAATGAAAAACTGTTTTTT.

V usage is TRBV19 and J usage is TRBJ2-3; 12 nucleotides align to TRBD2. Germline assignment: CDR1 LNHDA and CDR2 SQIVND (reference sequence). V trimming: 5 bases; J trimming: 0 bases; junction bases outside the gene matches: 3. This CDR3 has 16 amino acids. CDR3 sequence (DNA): TGTGCCAGTAGTTATGGACTAGCGGGGAGCACAGATACGCAGTATTTT. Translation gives CASSYGLAGSTDTQYF. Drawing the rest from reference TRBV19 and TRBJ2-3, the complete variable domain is DGGITQSPKYLFRKEGQNVTLSCEQNLNHDAMYWYRQDPGQGLRLIYYSQIVNDFQKGDIAEGYSVSREKKESFPLTVTSAQKNPTAFYLCASSYGLAGSTDTQYFGPGTRLTVL.

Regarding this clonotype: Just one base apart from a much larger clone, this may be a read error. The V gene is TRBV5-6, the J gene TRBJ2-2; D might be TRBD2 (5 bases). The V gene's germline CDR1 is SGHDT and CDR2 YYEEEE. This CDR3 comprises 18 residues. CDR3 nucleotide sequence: TGTGCCAGCAGCTTGGGGACCTACCCGATAACGAACACCGGGGAGCTGGTTTTT. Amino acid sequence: CASSLGTYPITNTGELVF. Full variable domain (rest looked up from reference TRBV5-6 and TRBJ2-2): DAGVTQSPTHLIKTRGQQVTLRCSPKSGHDTVSWYQQALGQGPQFIFQYYEEEERQRGNFPDRFSGHQFPNYSSELNVNALLLGDSALYLCASSLGTYPITNTGELVFGEGSRLTVL.

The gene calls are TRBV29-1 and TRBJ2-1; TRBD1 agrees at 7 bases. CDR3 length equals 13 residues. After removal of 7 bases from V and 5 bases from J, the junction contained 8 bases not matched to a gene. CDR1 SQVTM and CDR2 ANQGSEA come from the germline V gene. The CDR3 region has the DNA TGCAGCGCTCTTGTCGGGACAGACAATGAGCAGTTCTTC. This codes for CSALVGTDNEQFF.

CDR3 nucleotide sequence: TGTGCCAGCAGCTATAGGGACCGAATATCCACCTTC. This sequence encodes CASSYRDRISTF. This rearrangement joins TRBV7-2 to TRBJ1-2; a possible D gene is TRBD1 (5 bases). Trimming left V 4 bases short and J 13 bases short, with 16 bases between. This CDR3 comprises 12 residues. Germline CDR1 and CDR2: SGHTA and FQGNSA. The full variable domain, completed using reference TRBV7-2 and TRBJ1-2, is GAGVSQSPSNKVTEKGKDVELRCDPISGHTALYWYRQSLGQGLEFLIYFQGNSAPDKSGLPSDRFSAERTGGSVSTLTIQRTQQEDSAVYLCASSYRDRISTFGSGTRLTVV.

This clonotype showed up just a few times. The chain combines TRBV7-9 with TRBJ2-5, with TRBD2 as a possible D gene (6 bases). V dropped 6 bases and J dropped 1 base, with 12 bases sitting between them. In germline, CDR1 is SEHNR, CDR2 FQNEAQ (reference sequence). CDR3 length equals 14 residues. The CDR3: CASSSGSAQETQYF. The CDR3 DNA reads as TGTGCCAGCAGTTCCGGGAGCGCCCAAGAGACCCAGTACTTC.

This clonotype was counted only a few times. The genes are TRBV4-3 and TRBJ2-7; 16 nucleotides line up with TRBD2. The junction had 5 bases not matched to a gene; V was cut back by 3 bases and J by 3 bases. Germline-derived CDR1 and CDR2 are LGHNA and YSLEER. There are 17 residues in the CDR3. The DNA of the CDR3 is TGCGCCAGCAGCCAGGGACTAGCGGGAGGGCGAATCTACGAGCAGTACTTC. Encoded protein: CASSQGLAGGRIYEQYF.

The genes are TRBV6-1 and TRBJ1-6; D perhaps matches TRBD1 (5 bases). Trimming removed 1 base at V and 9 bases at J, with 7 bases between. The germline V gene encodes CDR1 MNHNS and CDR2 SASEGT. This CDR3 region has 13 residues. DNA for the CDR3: TGTGCCAGCAGTGAAGGGGGACGTTCACCCCTCCACTTT. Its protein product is CASSEGGRSPLHF.

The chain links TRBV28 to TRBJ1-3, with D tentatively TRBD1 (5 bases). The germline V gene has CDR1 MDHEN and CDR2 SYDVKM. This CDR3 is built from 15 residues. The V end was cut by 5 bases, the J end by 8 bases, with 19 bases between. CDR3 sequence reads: CASSPSWPGSYTIYF. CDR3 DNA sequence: TGTGCCAGCAGTCCATCTTGGCCAGGGTCATACACCATATATTTT. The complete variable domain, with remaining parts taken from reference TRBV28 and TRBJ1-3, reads DVKVTQSSRYLVKRTGEKVFLECVQDMDHENMFWYRQDPGLGLRLIYFSYDVKMKEKGDIPEGYSVSREKKERFSLILESASTNQTSMYLCASSPSWPGSYTIYFGEGSWLTVV.

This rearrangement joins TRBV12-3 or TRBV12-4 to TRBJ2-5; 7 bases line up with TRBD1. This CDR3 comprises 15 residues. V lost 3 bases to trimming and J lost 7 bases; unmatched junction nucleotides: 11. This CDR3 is CASSFRQGRIGTQYF. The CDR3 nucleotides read TGTGCCAGCAGTTTCCGACAGGGTCGGATAGGGACCCAGTACTTC.

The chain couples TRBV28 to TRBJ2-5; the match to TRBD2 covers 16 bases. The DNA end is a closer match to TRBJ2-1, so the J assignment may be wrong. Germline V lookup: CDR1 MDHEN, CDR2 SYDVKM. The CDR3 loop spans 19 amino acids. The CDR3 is CASRTISPGTSGRANEQFF. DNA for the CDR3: TGTGCCAGCAGGACAATAAGTCCCGGGACTAGCGGGAGGGCCAATGAGCAGTTCTTC.

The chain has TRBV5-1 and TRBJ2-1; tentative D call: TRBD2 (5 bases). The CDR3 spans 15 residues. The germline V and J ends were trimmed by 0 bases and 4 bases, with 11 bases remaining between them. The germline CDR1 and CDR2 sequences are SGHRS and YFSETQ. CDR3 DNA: TGCGCCAGCAGCTTGGATCCGGACTTGTACAATGAGCAGTTCTTC. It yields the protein CASSLDPDLYNEQFF.